These 5 T cell receptor beta chains were all obtained from the same sample, sequenced in a study of siplizumab effects on memory and regulatory T cells. Profiled with immunoSEQ multiplex PCR; TCRdb holds only in-frame clones, not every one. The sample holds over 95,000 clones, 93% seen once. Sequenced material: non-Treg CD4+ T cells sorted from blood. The receptors shown here come from a human donor in good health.

The chain is built from TRBV4-1 and TRBJ2-7, with 7 bases that match TRBD1. Per the germline V gene, CDR1 is MGHRA and CDR2 is YSYEKL. The V gene end was trimmed by 2 bases and the J gene end by 7 bases; junction bases not matched to a gene: 14. The CDR3 extends over 16 amino acids. In DNA form, the CDR3 reads TGCGCCAGCAGCCAATCAAGAGGGGGCGCTCTGGGAGAGCAGTACTTC. Amino acid sequence: CASSQSRGGALGEQYF.

This clone has just one count. This chain links TRBV28 with TRBJ1-2; 7 nucleotides line up with TRBD1. Germline trimming cut 5 bases from V and 4 bases from J; bases unmatched to any gene: 7. CDR1 MDHEN and CDR2 SYDVKM come from the germline V gene. The CDR3 totals 14 residues. The CDR3 region is CASSPPTGLYGYTF. Here the CDR3 DNA reads TGTGCCAGCAGTCCACCGACAGGGCTCTATGGCTACACCTTC.

CDR3 DNA: TGTGCCAGCAGTTACTCGAACAGTCGCCACACCTTC. This gives the protein CASSYSNSRHTF. The V gene is TRBV6-8, the J gene TRBJ1-2, with D hard to call. Trimming pared 0 bases from V and 12 bases from J, leaving 11 bases between. This CDR3 is 12 amino acids long. CDR1 MNHGY and CDR2 SAAAGT come from the germline V gene.

CDR3 DNA sequence: TGTGCCAGCAGCTTACTCCCAGGGCCAGGCTACACCTTC. This codes for CASSLLPGPGYTF. The chain recombines TRBV11-2 with TRBJ1-2; D may be TRBD1 (5 bases). The CDR3 length is 13 residues. Looked up from germline, CDR1 is SGHAT and CDR2 is FQNNGV. V lost 2 bases and J lost 8, with 12 bases in between.

This clone was counted between two and nine times. The rearrangement joins TRBV4-1 to TRBJ1-6, with TRBD1 matching over 9 bases. This CDR3 has 16 amino acids. Germline-derived CDR1 and CDR2 are MGHRA and YSYEKL. V shed 0 bases and J 8 bases; nucleotides not matched to a gene: 5. CDR3 bases: TGCGCCAGCAGCCAAGAGGGAGGGACAGGGTATTCACCCCTCCACTTT. It codes for CASSQEGGTGYSPLHF.